The 27 T cell receptor beta chains below were found in one sample sequenced in a study of shared clonotypes between healthy human individuals. Naive-designated CD8 cells lacked CD45RO, were positively enriched for CCR7, and omitted terminally differentiated effector memory CD45RA+ cells. Only in-frame clones appear in the TCRdb table, and some are missing; sequencing was by immunoSEQ multiplex PCR. The sample includes 650,000 to 800,000 clones, 90% to 95% of them seen just once. The material sequenced was naive CD8+ T cells sorted from blood. Receptors originate from a man aged 25 to 40 in good health.

The chain uses TRBV4-2 and TRBJ2-2; weak D call: TRBD1 (5 bases). Trimming pared 4 bases from V and 1 base from J, leaving 13 bases between. Germline CDR1 is LGHNA and CDR2 is YNFKEQ. The CDR3 length is 16 residues. The CDR3 is CASSRIGQENTGELFF. In DNA form, the CDR3 reads TGTGCCAGCAGCCGAATAGGACAAGAGAACACCGGGGAGCTGTTTTTT.

This clone appeared once. The CDR3, as DNA: TGTGCCAGCAGCTCCCGGGACAGGGACGAGCAGTACTTC. It translates to CASSSRDRDEQYF. This chain uses TRBV9 with TRBJ2-7, with TRBD1 matching over 9 bases. CDR1 is SGDLS, CDR2 YYNGEE, per germline. CDR3 length equals 13 residues. The ends lost 4 bases at V and 5 bases at J; junction bases unmatched: 4.

The chain uses TRBV5-1 and TRBJ2-1, with D possibly TRBD1 on 5 matching bases. V lost 4 bases and J 5 bases, leaving 13 bases between the germline ends. The germline V gene has CDR1 SGHRS and CDR2 YFSETQ. This CDR3 is built from 14 residues. The CDR3 here is CASSLLHRNNEQFF. The CDR3 bases are TGCGCCAGCAGCCTTCTTCACAGGAACAATGAGCAGTTCTTC. The entire variable domain, with the rest obtained from reference TRBV5-1 and TRBJ2-1, is as follows: KAGVTQTPRYLIKTRGQQVTLSCSPISGHRSVSWYQQTPGQGLQFLFEYFSETQRNKGNFPGRFSGRQFSNSRSEMNVSTLELGDSALYLCASSLLHRNNEQFFGPGTRLTVL.

V and J are TRBV6-1 and TRBJ2-7; D unresolved. Germline CDR1 reads MNHNS; CDR2 reads SASEGT. The CDR3 is 14 residues long. The V and J ends lost 3 bases and 3 bases respectively, with 12 bases between them. This CDR3 is CASSDGDINYEQYF. CDR3 coding DNA: TGTGCCAGCAGTGATGGAGACATAAACTACGAGCAGTACTTC.

The chain couples TRBV9 to TRBJ2-5; TRBD2 matches 10 bases. Germline-derived CDR1 and CDR2 are SGDLS and YYNGEE. The CDR3 extends over 15 amino acids. The J segment lost 2 bases and the V segment lost 5 bases, leaving 6 bases of the junction unmatched. The CDR3 loop is CASSYSGRRQETQYF. DNA of the CDR3: TGTGCCAGCAGTTATAGCGGGAGGAGGCAAGAGACCCAGTACTTC. The full variable domain, in which reference TRBV9 and TRBJ2-5 provide the parts outside the CDR3, is DSGVTQTPKHLITATGQRVTLRCSPRSGDLSVYWYQQSLDQGLQFLIQYYNGEERAKGNILERFSAQQFPDLHSELNLSSLELGDSALYFCASSYSGRRQETQYFGPGTRLLVL.

The V call is TRBV29-1, the J call TRBJ2-1; no clear D. In germline, CDR1 is SQVTM, CDR2 ANQGSEA. The ends were cut back, 6 bases at V and 0 bases at J, with 9 bases in the middle. CDR3 size: 13 residues. The CDR3 sequence is CSVSNPSYNEQFF. The CDR3 bases are TGCAGCGTCAGTAATCCCTCCTACAATGAGCAGTTCTTC.

This clone was observed a single time. The chain couples TRBV5-5 to TRBJ2-7; D uncertain. V gave up 0 bases and J gave up 0 bases, with 10 bases separating them. Per germline, CDR1 SGHKS and CDR2 YYEKEE (reference sequence). The CDR3 contains 15 residues. The CDR3 protein is CASSLVRTVSYEQYF. For the CDR3, the DNA is TGTGCCAGCAGCTTGGTGAGGACGGTCTCCTACGAGCAGTACTTC.

The rearrangement uses TRBV27 and TRBJ2-7; D is unclear. This CDR3 has 12 amino acids. V lost 5 bases and J lost 5, with 10 bases in between. Germline V gene lookup returns CDR1 MNHEY and CDR2 SMNVEV (reference sequence). The CDR3 region has the DNA TGTGCCAGCAGTAGAGGACGGAACGAGCAGTACTTC. Its protein is CASSRGRNEQYF.

V and J are TRBV7-2 and TRBJ2-7; maybe TRBD2 (5 bases). V was pared by 2 bases and J by 7 bases, with 12 bases between. The CDR3 length is 13 residues. Germline V gene sequence: CDR1 SGHTA, CDR2 FQGNSA. This CDR3 reads CASSLTGTEEQYF. DNA of the CDR3: TGTGCCAGCAGCTTAACGGGAACGGAAGAGCAGTACTTC.

The chain links TRBV11-2 to TRBJ2-1; D is unclear. CDR1 is SGHAT and CDR2 is FQNNGV in the germline V gene. The V gene lost 5 bases and the J gene lost 10 bases, with 9 bases spanning the gap. CDR3 length: 11 amino acids. CDR3 sequence (DNA): TGTGCCAGCAGCAACCCGGGCGAGCAGTTCTTC. Protein: CASSNPGEQFF.

This chain links TRBV7-3 with TRBJ1-4, with D possibly TRBD1 on 5 matching bases. The germline V and J ends were trimmed by 5 bases and 8 bases, with 18 bases remaining between them. Germline-derived CDR1 and CDR2 are SGHTA and FQGTGA. This CDR3 contains 15 residues. The CDR3 reads CASSAKGRDREKLFF. As DNA, the CDR3 is TGTGCCAGCAGCGCAAAGGGGCGGGATAGAGAAAAACTGTTTTTT.

The chain combines TRBV9 with TRBJ2-2; unclear D gene. This CDR3 has 15 residues. Per the germline V gene, CDR1 is SGDLS and CDR2 is YYNGEE. V gave up 0 bases and J gave up 6 bases, with 12 bases separating them. The CDR3 DNA reads as TGTGCCAGCAGCGTAGGGATGGCAGCTCCCGGGGAGCTGTTTTTT. This encodes CASSVGMAAPGELFF.

The chain employs TRBV7-9 and TRBJ1-1; tentatively, D is TRBD1 (5 bases). The CDR3 runs to 13 residues. CDR1 and CDR2 (germline): SEHNR, FQNEAQ (reference sequence). The V and J ends lost 5 bases and 1 base respectively, with 8 bases between them. Here the CDR3 DNA reads TGTGCCAGCAGCCCCGGACAGAACACTGAAGCTTTCTTT. It yields the protein CASSPGQNTEAFF.

Concerning this clone: The sample has other DNA sequences that encode this CDR3 too. The J gene is TRBJ2-3, the V gene TRBV19; 11 bases are a match to TRBD1. This CDR3 is 15 amino acids long. V lost 6 bases to trimming and J lost 1 base; unmatched junction nucleotides: 3. CDR1 is LNHDA and CDR2 is SQIVND in the germline V gene (reference sequence). In DNA, the CDR3 is TGTGCCAGTAGACGGGGACAGGGGGGCACAGATACGCAGTATTTT. Amino acids: CASRRGQGGTDTQYF.

With regard to this clone: In the same sample, other DNA sequences code for this CDR3. The rearrangement uses TRBV5-1 and TRBJ1-4; D unclear. CDR1 SGHRS and CDR2 YFSETQ come from the germline V gene. Trimming took 0 bases from V and 8 from J, leaving 2 bases between them. The CDR3 spans 11 residues. The CDR3 nucleotides read TGCGCCAGCAGCTTGGGGGAAAAACTGTTTTTT. This sequence encodes CASSLGEKLFF.

The genes are TRBV10-1 and TRBJ2-2; D gene ambiguous. Trimming cost V 5 bases and J 2 bases, with 0 bases left between them. Germline V gives CDR1 WNHNN, CDR2 SYGVQD (reference sequence). The CDR3 has 11 residues. The CDR3 protein is CASSNTGELFF. The DNA of the CDR3 is TGCGCCAGCAGTAACACCGGGGAGCTGTTTTTT.

This chain uses TRBV6-1 with TRBJ1-5; 7 bases match TRBD1. Per the germline V gene, CDR1 is MNHNS and CDR2 is SASEGT. Trimming took 6 bases from V and 2 from J; bases not matched to a gene: 4. The CDR3 totals 14 residues. The CDR3 protein is CASRKGTGNQPQHF. The CDR3 DNA is TGTGCCAGCAGGAAAGGGACAGGCAATCAGCCCCAGCATTTT.

This clone has just a few counts. The same CDR3 also results from other DNA sequences found in this sample. V is TRBV30 and J is TRBJ2-7, with TRBD1 identical over 7 bases. The CDR3 runs 13 residues. J lost 4 bases, V lost 0 bases, and 3 bases had no gene match. Germline V gene lookup returns CDR1 GTSNPN and CDR2 SVGIG (reference sequence). The CDR3 sequence is CAWSVGTEYEQYF. The CDR3 DNA is TGTGCCTGGAGTGTCGGGACAGAATACGAGCAGTACTTC.

The chain employs TRBV30 and TRBJ1-2, with 7 nucleotides matching TRBD1. V dropped 1 base and J dropped 2; count of bases not matched to a gene: 7. The CDR3 totals 15 residues. Looked up from germline, CDR1 is GTSNPN and CDR2 is SVGIG (reference sequence). CDR3 sequence (DNA): TGTGCCTGGAGTGCGACAGGGATGAGGAACTATGGCTACACCTTC. Its translation: CAWSATGMRNYGYTF.

The chain joins TRBV5-1 to TRBJ2-5; 10 positions match TRBD2. This CDR3 is built from 17 residues. V dropped 4 bases and J dropped 1; count of bases not matched to a gene: 10. CDR1 and CDR2 from the germline V gene are SGHRS and YFSETQ. In DNA form, the CDR3 reads TGCGCCAGCAGCCCAAAGCGGGAGGGCCCCCTCCAAGAGACCCAGTACTTC. Translating gives CASSPKREGPLQETQYF.

Concerning this clone: The identical CDR3 is also encoded by other nucleotide sequences in the sample. The chain employs TRBV19 and TRBJ2-1, with D hard to call. Germline V gives CDR1 LNHDA, CDR2 SQIVND (reference sequence). The ends were cut back, 5 bases at V and 1 base at J, with 3 bases in the middle. The CDR3 loop spans 12 amino acids. The CDR3 loop is CASSGSYNEQFF. The DNA of the CDR3 is TGTGCCAGTAGTGGTTCCTACAATGAGCAGTTCTTC.

The V and J genes are TRBV6-5 and TRBJ2-1, with 10 bases aligning to TRBD2. There are 15 residues in the CDR3. Unmatched junction bases numbered 7, after V lost 5 bases and J lost 6 bases. Germline CDR1 MNHEY, CDR2 SVGAGI. The chain's CDR3 is CASSQQREGRNEQFF. CDR3 nucleotide sequence: TGTGCCAGCAGTCAACAGCGGGAGGGCCGCAATGAGCAGTTCTTC.

This clone was seen only a few times. The chain combines TRBV5-6 with TRBJ2-3, with unresolved D. The CDR3 is made up of 12 amino acids. V lost 0 bases and J 3 bases, leaving 2 bases between the germline ends. Looked up from germline, CDR1 is SGHDT and CDR2 is YYEEEE. As DNA, the CDR3 is TGTGCCAGCAGCTTGGAGACAGATACGCAGTATTTT. Translation gives CASSLETDTQYF.

The CDR3 region has the DNA TGTGCCAGCAGCACGCGACAGGGAAGGGCCGGGGAGCTGTTTTTT. Protein: CASSTRQGRAGELFF. V usage is TRBV7-9 and J usage is TRBJ2-2; 7 bases agree with TRBD1. V trimming: 5 bases; J trimming: 6 bases; junction bases outside the gene matches: 9. Germline CDR1 reads SEHNR; CDR2 reads FQNEAQ (reference sequence). The CDR3 totals 15 residues.

The J gene is TRBJ2-1, the V gene TRBV18; tentatively, D is TRBD1 or TRBD2 (7 bases each). CDR1 KGHSH and CDR2 LQKENI come from the germline V gene. V lost 6 bases and J lost 0, with 21 bases in between. The CDR3 length is 18 residues. CDR3 nucleotides: TGTGCCAGCTCCCAGGTGGGAGGGACAGACAGCTCCTACAATGAGCAGTTCTTC. Its protein is CASSQVGGTDSSYNEQFF. Filled out from reference TRBV18 and TRBJ2-1, the complete variable domain reads NAGVMQNPRHLVRRRGQEARLRCSPMKGHSHVYWYRQLPEEGLKFMVYLQKENIIDESGMPKERFSAEFPKEGPSILRIQQVVRGDSAAYFCASSQVGGTDSSYNEQFFGPGTRLTVL.

The count of this clone is one. The chain has TRBV29-1 and TRBJ1-1; D gene uncertain. V dropped 7 bases and J dropped 0 bases, with 9 bases sitting between them. The CDR3 totals 12 residues. Germline-derived CDR1 and CDR2 are SQVTM and ANQGSEA. Here the CDR3 DNA reads TGCAGCGGTACTGCACTGAACACTGAAGCTTTCTTT. Protein: CSGTALNTEAFF.

Of note for this clone: Other DNA variants within this sample encode the same CDR3. This sequence joins TRBV9 and TRBJ2-1; 9 bases are shared with TRBD2. J lost 1 base, V lost 3 bases, and 2 bases had no gene match. CDR1 and CDR2 from the germline V gene are SGDLS and YYNGEE. The CDR3 has 15 residues. The CDR3 here is CASSASGTSYNEQFF. The DNA of the CDR3 is TGTGCCAGCAGCGCTAGCGGGACGTCCTACAATGAGCAGTTCTTC.